The rows below give T cell receptor beta chains drawn from one sample of a study of cytomegalovirus exposure and HLA in healthy donors. Libraries were prepared by immunoSEQ multiplex PCR; TCRdb keeps only in-frame clonotypes and omits some of them. Of some 150,000 clones listed, approximately 80% are singletons. The sequencing sample was made of PBMCs. These receptors were taken from a young man in good health and CMV-seropositive. The conserved cysteine and the conserved F or W are not part of the CDR3 here. The order of the fields is CDR3 length, J gene, V gene, CDR3 protein.

>10|TRBJ1-1|TRBV6-1
ASRDTFTEAF
>13|TRBJ2-2|TRBV5-4
ASSRGLAEGGELF
>13|TRBJ2-7|TRBV6-5
ASSYGPPSSYEQY
>11|TRBJ1-2|TRBV5-1
ASSLGQNYGYT
>12|TRBJ1-6|TRBV30
AWSFGINNSPLH
>15|TRBJ2-1|TRBV18
ASSPRGAGVTYNEQF
>13|TRBJ2-7|TRBV5-1
ASSLLSGDSYEQY
>12|TRBJ1-1|TRBV11-2
ASSLAGGNTEAF
>9|TRBJ2-1|TRBV11-2
ASSQRGRKF
>12|TRBJ2-1|TRBV7-8
ASSFLSSINEQF
>11|TRBJ2-7|TRBV12-5
ASGREAGYEQY
>13|TRBJ1-2|TRBV7-3
ASSLDATGGRGYT
>17|TRBJ1-4|TRBV11-2
ASSLDPRALKSTNEKLF
>12|TRBJ2-7|TRBV29-1
SVATSASSYEQY
>11|TRBJ1-3|TRBV7-9
ASSFNSGNTIY
>12|TRBJ2-2|TRBV29-1
SVRRTGYTGELF
>9|TRBJ2-3|TRBV7-2
ASSPRDTQY
>12|TRBJ2-7|TRBV27
ASIPPGQPYEQY
>14|TRBJ2-7|TRBV9
ASSSTRGQDPREQY